These 19 T cell receptor beta chains were all obtained from the same sample, sequenced in a study of T cell repertoires in aging, cancer and after chemotherapy (dated by TCRdb to the late 2010s). The data were produced on an Illumina MiSeq. Using a mixed TRB-A/B primer pool, multiplex touch-down PCR amplified rearranged TRB sequences covering the V, D and J segments. TCRdb cleaned the public reads at Q25 with fastp, built clones with MiXCR and kept in-frame beta chains. All rows with the same CDR3 protein become a single entry with the most common DNA and genes. This sample gives around 5,100 distinct CDR3 sequences in total; around 29% of them show up just once. The ten largest clones represent 11% of the sample. Instead of sorted cells or RNA, genomic DNA extracted from peripheral blood served as the source for amplifying TCR beta rearrangements. Sequencing input: blood. Source of these receptors: a human donor with a solid tumor.

This clonotype has a handful of counts. The V call is TRBV29-1, the J call TRBJ2-2, with TRBD2 matching over 7 bases. CDR3 length equals 14 residues. CDR1 SQVTM and CDR2 ANQGSEA come from the germline V gene. The ends lost 7 bases at V and 1 base at J; junction bases unmatched: 6. The CDR3 DNA sequence: TGCAGCGGGCTGGGGGGGGGGAACACCGGGGAGCTGTTTTTT. It specifies CSGLGGGNTGELFF.

The chain recombines TRBV10-3 with TRBJ2-1, with D perhaps being TRBD1 or TRBD2 (7 bases each). The CDR3 totals 14 residues. Trimming pared 6 bases from V and 8 bases from J, leaving 17 bases between. Germline CDR1 is ENHRY and CDR2 is SYGVKD. CDR3 DNA sequence: TGTGCCATCAGGGCGACAGGGAGCGGGGATGAGCAGTTCTTC. Its protein product is CAIRATGSGDEQFF.

This clonotype was observed a few times. The chain links TRBV6-2 or TRBV6-3 to TRBJ2-1, with D tentatively TRBD1 (5 bases). Deletions cut 2 bases from V and 1 base from J, with 9 bases between. The CDR3 loop spans 15 amino acids. CDR1 and CDR2 from the germline V gene are MNHEY and SVGEGT. CDR3 sequence (DNA): TGTGCCAGCAGTTACGAAGCAGGGTCCTACAATGAGCAGTTCTTC. It encodes CASSYEAGSYNEQFF.

The V call is TRBV27, the J call TRBJ1-5; D uncertain. CDR3 size: 13 residues. Trimming took off 2 bases at V and 6 bases at J, with 8 bases between the two ends. The germline V gene encodes CDR1 MNHEY and CDR2 SMNVEV (reference sequence). The CDR3 sequence is CASSLTYRQPQHF. DNA of the CDR3: TGTGCCAGCAGTTTAACGTACCGTCAGCCCCAGCATTTT.

The chain has TRBV11-3 and TRBJ2-7; D gene uncertain. This CDR3 contains 13 residues. V gave up 4 bases and J gave up 6 bases, with 13 bases separating them. The germline gives CDR1 SGHNT, CDR2 YENEEA. The CDR3 loop is CASSSQSSGEQYF. CDR3 nucleotide sequence: TGTGCCAGCAGCTCGCAAAGCAGTGGCGAGCAGTACTTC.

This clonotype is medium-sized. The chain has TRBV6-5 and TRBJ2-5; TRBD1 matches at 8 bases. With V trimmed by 6 bases and J by 5 bases, 11 bases remained unmatched. The CDR3 length is 15 residues. Germline loops: CDR1 MNHEY, CDR2 SVGAGI. The CDR3 loop reads CASRSGTGYRETQYF. In DNA, the CDR3 is TGTGCCAGCAGGTCCGGGACAGGATATCGGGAGACCCAGTACTTC.

Judged by abundance, this clonotype is large. J is TRBJ1-3 and V is TRBV7-6; D is undetermined. CDR1 is SGHVS and CDR2 is FNYEAQ in the germline V gene. V was trimmed by 6 bases and J by 0 bases, leaving 21 bases between them. The CDR3 loop spans 18 amino acids. The CDR3: CASSLTAALSASGNTIYF. CDR3 nucleotides: TGTGCCAGCAGTCTAACGGCGGCGCTCTCTGCCTCTGGAAACACCATATATTTT.

The chain uses TRBV7-2 and TRBJ1-3; D is ambiguous. The ends were cut back, 3 bases at V and 0 bases at J, with 9 bases in the middle. This CDR3 is 15 amino acids long. Germline V lookup: CDR1 SGHTA, CDR2 FQGNSA. The CDR3 spells CASSFSGTSGNTIYF. The CDR3 region has the DNA TGTGCCAGCAGCTTCAGTGGAACCTCTGGAAACACCATATATTTT.

The J gene is TRBJ1-5, the V gene TRBV27; no firm D call. Germline V gene sequence: CDR1 MNHEY, CDR2 SMNVEV (reference sequence). CDR3 length: 13 residues. Deletions cut 6 bases from V and 6 bases from J, with 12 bases between. The DNA for the CDR3 is TGTGCCAGCAGCCAAATCCGTGGTCAGCCCCAGCATTTT. Its protein is CASSQIRGQPQHF.

This clonotype was picked up a small number of times. This rearrangement joins TRBV7-2 to TRBJ2-5; 7 bases match TRBD1. Germline CDR1 is SGHTA and CDR2 is FQGNSA. The trim removed 7 bases at V and 1 base at J, leaving 18 bases unmatched. The CDR3 runs 18 residues. Here the CDR3 reads CASTPRQGSSYAQETQYF. The CDR3 bases are TGTGCCAGCACCCCGAGACAGGGTTCCTCCTACGCCCAAGAGACCCAGTACTTC.

Here the CDR3 DNA reads TGTGCCAGCAGTTTCCACAGCCTCGGGGGCTACACCTTC. This translates into CASSFHSLGGYTF. The chain employs TRBV25-1 and TRBJ1-2; D unclear. V dropped 5 bases and J dropped 8 bases, with 15 bases sitting between them. This CDR3 comprises 13 residues. CDR1 and CDR2 from the germline V gene are MGHDK and SYGVNS.

CDR3 bases: TGTGCCAGCAGTTACAAGGCCTCTTCTAGGTCAGGAGAGACCCAGTACTTC. This codes for CASSYKASSRSGETQYF. The chain joins TRBV6-5 to TRBJ2-5, with D hard to call. V was shortened by 2 bases and J by 4 bases, with 20 bases between the two germline ends. Per the germline V gene, CDR1 is MNHEY and CDR2 is SVGAGI. CDR3 length: 17 residues.

Only one count was recorded for this clonotype. CDR3 sequence reads: CASSPTGGTYEQYF. The DNA of the CDR3 is TGTGCCAGCTCACCAACAGGGGGGACCTACGAGCAGTACTTC. The chain couples TRBV18 to TRBJ2-7; TRBD1 matches at 8 bases. CDR3 length equals 14 residues. CDR1 is KGHSH and CDR2 is LQKENI in the germline V gene. J lost 2 bases, V lost 2 bases, and 2 bases had no gene match.

J is TRBJ1-1 and V is TRBV18; D is unclear. V was pared by 3 bases and J by 6 bases, with 11 bases between. The germline V gene has CDR1 KGHSH and CDR2 LQKENI. This CDR3 contains 13 residues. For the CDR3, the DNA is TGTGCCAGCTCACCTGGCAGTAACGCTGAAGCTTTCTTT. Its translation: CASSPGSNAEAFF.

This clonotype was detected only a few times. The chain carries TRBV27 and TRBJ2-7, with 7 bases matching TRBD1. The germline CDR1 and CDR2 sequences are MNHEY and SMNVEV (reference sequence). The CDR3 is 14 residues long. Germline trimming cut 3 bases from V and 2 bases from J; bases unmatched to any gene: 4. The CDR3 protein is CASSFGTAPYEQYF. In DNA, the CDR3 is TGTGCCAGCAGTTTCGGGACAGCCCCCTACGAGCAGTACTTC.

V is TRBV6-1 and J is TRBJ1-2, with TRBD1 identical over 8 bases. This CDR3 has 15 amino acids. Germline values: CDR1 MNHNS, CDR2 SASEGT. V was pared by 6 bases and J by 4 bases, with 10 bases of the junction left unmatched. The CDR3 bases are TGTGCCAGCAGACGGGACAGGTTCACGGGCTATGGCTACACCTTC. The encoded protein is CASRRDRFTGYGYTF.

The gene calls are TRBV5-4 and TRBJ1-2, with D uncertain. The CDR3 contains 17 residues. CDR1 SGHNT and CDR2 YYREEE come from the germline V gene (reference sequence). Trimming removed 3 bases at V and 4 bases at J, with 22 bases between. The CDR3 region has the DNA TGTGCCAGCAGCTCCTCTGAGACCCCGGACCTTTTCTATGGCTACACCTTC. Protein product: CASSSSETPDLFYGYTF.

This clonotype was found once. The junction and the germline gene differ at one end; a read error may be behind it. The chain couples TRBV18 to TRBJ1-1; no reliable D call. The CDR3 is 13 amino acids. Per germline, CDR1 KGHSH and CDR2 LQKENI. The CDR3 sequence is CDSSHEEDTEAFF. CDR3 bases: TGTGACAGCTCACATGAGGAGGACACTGAAGCTTTCTTT.

V is TRBV28 and J is TRBJ2-2, with 8 bases fitting TRBD2. V shed 4 bases, J shed 4 bases, and the junction held 8 bases outside the gene matches. The germline V gene has CDR1 MDHEN and CDR2 SYDVKM. The CDR3 extends over 16 amino acids. The CDR3 loop is CASSSPGGSATGELFF. The CDR3 DNA reads TGTGCCAGCAGTTCCCCGGGGGGGTCGGCCACCGGGGAGCTGTTTTTT.